This T cell receptor beta chain is from a study of T cells after yellow fever vaccination. Overall study results and limits: FACS-sorted repertoires could contain abundant clonotypes contaminating from the bulk population. Weaker overall, the secondary response nonetheless peaked faster (day 5 versus 15).

This clonotype was counted many times. Its antigen is undetermined. MiXCR, applied by TCRdb to the 5' RACE reads, yields one record per CDR3 protein. The data contain tens of thousands of distinct CDR3 sequences, around 7.3% of them singletons. The CDR3 is 19 amino acids. The J segment lost 3 bases and the V segment lost 0 bases, leaving 13 bases of the junction unmatched. Germline V gene sequence: CDR1 LGHNA, CDR2 YNFKEQ. The sequencing used CD8+ T cells sorted from PBMCs, collected on the day of the yellow fever booster vaccination. The genes are TRBV4-2 and TRBJ2-3; TRBD1 matches 9 bases. The origin of this receptor is a man younger than 45 who received the YFV17D yellow fever vaccine. CDR3 in DNA: TGTGCCAGCAGCCAAGATCAACTTCTCGGGACAGGGAAGACAGATACGCAGTATTTT. Protein product: CASSQDQLLGTGKTDTQYF.